What follows are 17 T cell receptor beta chains derived from one specimen sequenced in a study of response to subunit inactivated influenza vaccine. MiXCR, applied by TCRdb to the RT-PCR reads, yields one record per CDR3 protein. The repertoire consists of roughly 760,000 distinct CDR3 sequences, with 21% occurring once and the leading ten covering about 10%. The input for sequencing was PBMCs from blood, taken roughly 5 days after vaccination. The source is a man over 45 who received an inactivated influenza vaccine.

V gene TRBV7-2 combines with J gene TRBJ2-7; 8 nucleotides agree with TRBD1. V lost 5 bases and J lost 3; bases outside the gene matches: 6. The germline gives CDR1 SGHTA, CDR2 FQGNSA. The CDR3 covers 14 residues. CDR3 in amino acids: CASSAPGQDYEQYF. CDR3 bases: TGTGCCAGCAGCGCACCGGGACAGGACTACGAGCAGTACTTC.

The V and J genes are TRBV6-1 and TRBJ2-1; either TRBD1 or TRBD2 may supply D (5 bases each). The germline CDR1 and CDR2 sequences are MNHNS and SASEGT. The CDR3 totals 16 residues. The V end lost 6 bases, the J end lost 0 bases, and 15 bases lay between the germline ends. The CDR3: CASRWDERNSYNEQFF. CDR3 sequence (DNA): TGTGCCAGCAGGTGGGACGAAAGGAACTCCTACAATGAGCAGTTCTTC.

This clonotype was observed a few times. The chain has TRBV28 and TRBJ2-7; D possibly corresponds to TRBD1 (6 bases). This CDR3 spans 16 amino acids. Germline-derived CDR1 and CDR2 are MDHEN and SYDVKM. V dropped 3 bases and J dropped 2 bases, with 17 bases sitting between them. DNA for the CDR3: TGTGCCAGCAGTTTCCGTAGGGGGTATCTTACCTACGAGCAGTACTTC. As protein: CASSFRRGYLTYEQYF.

J is TRBJ2-3 and V is TRBV7-3, with D possibly being TRBD2 (6 bases). The CDR3 spans 14 residues. Per germline, CDR1 SGHTA and CDR2 FQGTGA. V lost 9 bases and J lost 0, with 13 bases in between. CDR3 amino acids: CASNSGLSTDTQYF. CDR3 sequence (DNA): TGTGCCAGTAATAGCGGATTAAGCACAGATACGCAGTATTTT.

The V gene is TRBV10-3, the J gene TRBJ2-1, with D possibly being TRBD1 (6 bases). The germline V and J ends were trimmed by 6 bases and 8 bases, with 8 bases remaining between them. Germline assignment: CDR1 ENHRY and CDR2 SYGVKD. This CDR3 region has 11 residues. The CDR3 loop is CAISAGDEQFF. CDR3 coding DNA: TGTGCCATCAGCGCAGGGGATGAGCAGTTCTTC.

The chain combines TRBV28 with TRBJ2-7; D is possibly TRBD1 (6 bases). The CDR3 is 14 amino acids. The V end lost 6 bases, the J end lost 2 bases, and 14 bases lay between the germline ends. Germline values: CDR1 MDHEN, CDR2 SYDVKM. This CDR3 reads CASSPRGLTYEQYF. The CDR3 DNA is TGTGCCAGCAGCCCCAGGGGCCTTACCTACGAGCAGTACTTC.

This clonotype was detected only once. The chain links TRBV30 to TRBJ1-5, with D possibly TRBD1 on 5 matching bases. Germline values: CDR1 GTSNPN, CDR2 SVGIG (reference sequence). The CDR3 has 13 amino acids. Trimming removed 5 bases at V and 2 bases at J, with 10 bases between. The CDR3 coding sequence is TGTGCCTGGGGGGGAGGGGGCAATCAGCCCCAGCATTTT. Protein: CAWGGGGNQPQHF.

The chain carries TRBV29-1 and TRBJ2-2, with D unresolved. From germline, CDR1 is SQVTM and CDR2 ANQGSEA. CDR3 length: 16 residues. The germline V and J ends were trimmed by 0 bases and 2 bases, with 13 bases remaining between them. This chain's CDR3 is CSVEDRGSSNTGELFF. In DNA, the CDR3 is TGCAGCGTTGAAGATCGCGGCAGTTCAAACACCGGGGAGCTGTTTTTT.

The J gene is TRBJ2-5, the V gene TRBV10-3, with D perhaps matching TRBD1 or TRBD2 (5 bases each). The CDR3 loop spans 14 amino acids. V dropped 3 bases and J dropped 5 bases, with 13 bases sitting between them. Germline assignment: CDR1 ENHRY and CDR2 SYGVKD. The DNA for the CDR3 is TGTGCCATCAGTGACCTCGGGACCAGGGAGACCCAGTACTTC. Protein product: CAISDLGTRETQYF.

The CDR3 protein is CASSTGGGSTDTQYF. The DNA of the CDR3 is TGCGCCAGCAGTACGGGCGGGGGGAGCACAGATACGCAGTATTTT. The rearrangement joins TRBV5-1 to TRBJ2-3, with TRBD2 matching 8 bases. Germline assignment: CDR1 SGHRS and CDR2 YFSETQ. CDR3 length: 15 amino acids. The V gene end was trimmed by 5 bases and the J gene end by 0 bases; junction bases not matched to a gene: 5.

This clonotype came up many times. The chain employs TRBV29-1 and TRBJ2-7, with TRBD2 as a possible D gene (5 bases). V was cut by 4 bases and J by 4 bases, with 14 bases left in between. CDR1 SQVTM and CDR2 ANQGSEA come from the germline V gene. CDR3 length: 13 amino acids. CDR3 nucleotide sequence: TGCAGCGTTGTCCTCAAAACGGGATACGAGCAGTACTTC. It is translated as CSVVLKTGYEQYF.

The J gene is TRBJ1-4, the V gene TRBV7-9; D is ambiguous. Trimming cost V 0 bases and J 5 bases, with 7 bases left between them. Germline V gene data show CDR1 as SEHNR and CDR2 as FQNEAQ (reference sequence). There are 14 residues in the CDR3. The CDR3 loop is CASSLAGWNEKLFF. The CDR3 DNA reads as TGTGCCAGCAGCTTAGCCGGATGGAATGAAAAACTGTTTTTT.

The rearrangement joins TRBV27 to TRBJ2-7; 8 nucleotides line up with TRBD1. Germline V lookup: CDR1 MNHEY, CDR2 SMNVEV (reference sequence). J gave up 7 bases and V 4 bases, and 9 bases lay outside the gene matches. The CDR3 is 14 amino acids. The CDR3 DNA sequence: TGTGCCAGCAGTTCCACAGGGGGACGGAGGGAGCAGTACTTC. Its protein product is CASSSTGGRREQYF.

This clonotype came up a few times. The chain uses TRBV7-9 and TRBJ2-1; 14 bases match TRBD2. CDR1 is SEHNR, CDR2 FQNEAQ, per germline (reference sequence). The CDR3 is made up of 16 amino acids. V dropped 5 bases and J dropped 9; count of bases not matched to a gene: 9. CDR3 loop: CASSTGLAGGQGEQFF. DNA of the CDR3: TGTGCCAGCAGCACCGGACTAGCGGGAGGTCAGGGTGAGCAGTTCTTC.

In this sample, this clonotype turned up a few times. The V call is TRBV20-1, the J call TRBJ1-1; weak D call: TRBD1 (5 bases). Germline assignment: CDR1 DFQATT and CDR2 SNEGSKA (reference sequence). CDR3 length: 14 amino acids. Trimming pared 1 base from V and 0 bases from J, leaving 9 bases between. DNA for the CDR3: TGCAGTGCTAGAGGTGGGGCGGTGAACACTGAAGCTTTCTTT. This translates into CSARGGAVNTEAFF.

This clonotype was detected a few times. This chain joins TRBV20-1 and TRBJ2-5, with 13 bases identical to TRBD2. The CDR3 covers 15 residues. CDR1 is DFQATT, CDR2 SNEGSKA, per germline (reference sequence). The J segment lost 2 bases and the V segment lost 0 bases, leaving 0 bases of the junction unmatched. CDR3 in DNA: TGCAGTGCTAGAGAGGGACTAGCGGGACAAGAGACCCAGTACTTC. It is translated as CSAREGLAGQETQYF.

This clonotype was seen repeatedly, ten times or more. The chain employs TRBV29-1 and TRBJ1-2; D is ambiguous. The V end lost 3 bases, the J end lost 1 base, and 9 bases lay between the germline ends. This CDR3 is 13 amino acids long. Germline CDR1 reads SQVTM; CDR2 reads ANQGSEA. This CDR3 is CSVDRPINYGYTF. For the CDR3, the DNA is TGCAGCGTTGATCGACCAATTAACTATGGCTACACCTTC.